The clone carrying this T cell receptor beta chain was seen a few times. Its antigen is undetermined. The record originates from a study of T cell repertoires in cytomegalovirus infection. Across the whole study: Peptides in the study included HLA-C-restricted and HLA-B-restricted CMV epitopes. From public TCR beta signatures came an indication of both CMV infection and matching HLA type.

TCRdb called the reads again in MiXCR, with one record for every CDR3 protein. The data hold some 800,000 distinct CDR3 sequences, with about 31% observed a single time. Overall study results and limits: Clonotypes of TCR beta that were HLA-C-restricted and CMV-specific dominated the ex vivo response.

Trimming took off 1 base at V and 1 base at J, with 17 bases between the two ends. CDR1 and CDR2 (germline): MDHEN, SYDVKM. The CDR3 sequence is 19 residues long. The rearrangement joins TRBV28 to TRBJ2-6; tentatively, D is TRBD1 (6 bases). Sequencing was performed on cultured CD8+ T cells from PBMCs, taken from culture after CMV antigen stimulation. The TCR sequence derives from a human donor in good health (CMV status not recorded). Some clones in this sample may be carry-over from other donors' samples. The CDR3 is CASSLFGRGWGSGANVLTF. In DNA, the CDR3 is TGTGCCAGCAGTTTATTCGGCAGGGGCTGGGGTTCTGGGGCCAACGTCCTGACTTTC.